This entry is about one TCR beta chain. The data were obtained in a study of blood T cell repertoires in COVID-19. About the research overall: COVID-19 samples collected from the United States, Italy and Spain covered acute and convalescent phases. Nucleic acid was either cDNA or gDNA, and it came from T cells, B-cell-depleted T cells, or PBMCs.

In the authors' workflow: For nucleated cells, counts were estimated from reference gene primer amplification. The protocol was immunoSEQ multiplex PCR, while the TCRdb copy is restricted to in-frame clones and leaves out a portion. The V and J calls and clone size are taken from that table; D and trimming were inferred from the DNA. The repertoire consists of approximately 140,000 clones, with roughly 86% occurring once and the leading ten covering 8.2%. Germline values: CDR1 MDHEN, CDR2 SYDVKM. The CDR3 has 17 residues. After removal of 2 bases from V and 7 bases from J, the junction contained 10 bases not matched to a gene.

This TCR was recovered from a woman aged 55-70 years with acute or convalescent COVID-19. The chain combines TRBV28 with TRBJ1-6, with 8 bases lining up with TRBD1. The sequencing input was peripheral blood. The CDR3 spells CASSLPPGQGSNSPLHF. The DNA for the CDR3 is TGTGCCAGCAGTTTACCCCCCGGACAGGGTAGCAATTCACCCCTCCACTTT.